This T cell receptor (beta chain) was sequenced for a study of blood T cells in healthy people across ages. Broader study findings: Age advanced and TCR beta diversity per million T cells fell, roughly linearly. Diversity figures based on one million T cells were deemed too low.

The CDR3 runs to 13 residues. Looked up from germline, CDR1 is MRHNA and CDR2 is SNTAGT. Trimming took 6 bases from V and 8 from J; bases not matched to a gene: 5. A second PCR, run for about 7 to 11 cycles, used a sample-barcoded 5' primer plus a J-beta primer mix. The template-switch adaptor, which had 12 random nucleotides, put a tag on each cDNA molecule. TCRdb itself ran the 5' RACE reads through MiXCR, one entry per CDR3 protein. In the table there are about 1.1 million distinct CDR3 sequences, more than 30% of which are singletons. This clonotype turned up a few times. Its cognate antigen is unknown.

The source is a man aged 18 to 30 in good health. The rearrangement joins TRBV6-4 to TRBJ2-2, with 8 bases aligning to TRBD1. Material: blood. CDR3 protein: CASSRGQGGELFF. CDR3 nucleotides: TGTGCCAGCAGCCGAGGACAGGGTGGGGAGCTGTTTTTT.